This is a list of T cell receptor beta chains from one sample in a study of CD8 T cells in ankylosing spondylitis. TCRdb fed the 5' RACE reads into MiXCR, producing one record per CDR3 protein. The repertoire holds fewer than 200,000 distinct CDR3 sequences, with around 16% as singletons. Material for sequencing was blood, either unsorted or a sorted T cell fraction (not recorded which). The receptor set was obtained from a male donor with ankylosing spondylitis or in good health (not recorded which). Both conserved end residues are part of each CDR3. Fields, in order: D gene, clone size, CDR3 length, V gene, J gene, CDR3 DNA, CDR3 protein. The D gene is left open where the match is weak. Rows may omit the clone size; those that give it use once, few, many or a size class.

TRBD1,many,16,TRBV4-1,TRBJ1-2,TGCGCCAGCAGCCAAGTTCCAGGACAGGGGGCGTGGGGCTACACCTTC,CASSQVPGQGAWGYTF
NA,many,16,TRBV20-1,TRBJ1-4,TGCAGTGCAGATGCTTCACGGACAGCCCCTAATGAAAAACTGTTTTTT,CSADASRTAPNEKLFF
NA,many,14,TRBV27,TRBJ2-1,TGTGCCAGCAGTTTACCAGACGGTGTGGGTGAGCAGTTCTTC,CASSLPDGVGEQFF
TRBD2,many,15,TRBV5-1,TRBJ2-1,TGCGCCAGCAGCACCGGGACTAGCGGGAGGGATGAGCAGTTCTTC,CASSTGTSGRDEQFF
NA,NA,13,TRBV12-3/TRBV12-4,TRBJ1-1,TGTGCCAGCAGTTTAGGCCTAAAAACTGAAGCTTTCTTT,CASSLGLKTEAFF
TRBD1,many,15,TRBV7-2,TRBJ2-3,TGTGCCAGCAGCGAAGGGACAGGGGAAGTAGATACGCAGTATTTT,CASSEGTGEVDTQYF
NA,few,14,TRBV13,TRBJ2-1,TGTGCCAGCAGCTTTACGGCAGGGCCCAATGAGCAGTTCTTC,CASSFTAGPNEQFF
NA,many,11,TRBV5-1,TRBJ2-3,TGCGCCAGCACATTGGCAGATACGCAGTATTTT,CASTLADTQYF
NA,few,16,TRBV29-1,TRBJ2-6,TGCAGCGTTGAGGCAGGGACGTTCTCTGGGGCCAACGTCCTGACTTTC,CSVEAGTFSGANVLTF
NA,many,15,TRBV18,TRBJ1-1,TGTGCCAGCTCACCAGACCTCGGGGGAAACACTGAAGCTTTCTTT,CASSPDLGGNTEAFF
TRBD2,many,17,TRBV28,TRBJ2-1,TGTGCCAGCATGATGACTAGCGGGAGGACCAACAGGGATGAGCAGTTCTTC,CASMMTSGRTNRDEQFF
TRBD1,many,15,TRBV5-1,TRBJ2-1,TGCGCCAGCAGCAGGACCGGGACAGGAACCAATGAGCAGTTCTTC,CASSRTGTGTNEQFF
NA,many,13,TRBV12-3/TRBV12-4,TRBJ2-1,TGTGCCAGCAGTCCCACTAGTTTCTATGAGCAGTTCTTC,CASSPTSFYEQFF
NA,many,16,TRBV7-9,TRBJ2-3,TGTGCCAGCAGCCCTCGACAGGATTTGGGCACAGATACGCAGTATTTT,CASSPRQDLGTDTQYF
TRBD2,NA,16,TRBV5-1,TRBJ2-3,TGCGCCAGCAGCCTAGGACTAGCGGGAGGGCCAGATACGCAGTATTTT,CASSLGLAGGPDTQYF
NA,many,14,TRBV20-1,TRBJ1-3,TGCAGTGCTAGAGATCCTAGCTCTGGAAACACCATATATTTT,CSARDPSSGNTIYF
NA,NA,14,TRBV5-1,TRBJ2-3,TGCGCCAGCAGTAGTAGACAGGGCACAGATACGCAGTATTTT,CASSSRQGTDTQYF
TRBD2,NA,15,TRBV7-3,TRBJ2-1,TGTGCCAGCAGCTTGAGCGGGAGGACAGACAATGAGCAGTTCTTC,CASSLSGRTDNEQFF
NA,NA,11,TRBV12-3/TRBV12-4,TRBJ2-1,TGTGCCAGCAGTTTTATTCTCGAGCAGTTCTTC,CASSFILEQFF
NA,NA,16,TRBV20-1,TRBJ2-4,TGCAGTGCTAGAACCGGGACCCTAAGAGCCAAAAACATTCAGTACTTC,CSARTGTLRAKNIQYF
TRBD2,many,16,TRBV9,TRBJ2-3,TGTGCCAGCAGCGTAGGAGCGGGAGGAGAGTCAGATACGCAGTATTTT,CASSVGAGGESDTQYF
NA,NA,14,TRBV12-3/TRBV12-4,TRBJ2-1,TGTGCCAGCAGTCTCTCGACTCTGTACAATGAGCAGTTCTTC,CASSLSTLYNEQFF
NA,many,12,TRBV29-1,TRBJ1-1,TGCAGCGTTACAGGAGGGAACACTGAAGCTTTCTTT,CSVTGGNTEAFF
NA,NA,13,TRBV14,TRBJ1-1,TGTGCCAGCAGCCAAGTCCCGTACACTGAAGCTTTCTTT,CASSQVPYTEAFF
TRBD1,NA,14,TRBV20-1,TRBJ2-2,TGCAGTGCTACCCGGACAGGGAACTCCGGGGAGCTGTTTTTT,CSATRTGNSGELFF
TRBD1,many,20,TRBV20-1,TRBJ1-5,TGCAGTGCTAGCCCCCTTCTTCCGGGGACAGGAACCGGGAGCAATCAGCCCCAGCATTTT,CSASPLLPGTGTGSNQPQHF
TRBD1,many,14,TRBV7-3,TRBJ2-1,TGTGCCAGCAGCTTGACAGGGCTAGACAATGAGCAGTTCTTC,CASSLTGLDNEQFF
TRBD2,NA,15,TRBV14,TRBJ2-1,TGTGCCAGCCGCAATAGCGGGAGGGCTCCCTATGAGCAGTTCTTC,CASRNSGRAPYEQFF
NA,few,12,TRBV29-1,TRBJ1-1,TGCAGCGTTGATCAGGGGCGAGCTGAAGCTTTCTTT,CSVDQGRAEAFF
TRBD2,NA,14,TRBV29-1,TRBJ2-7,TGCAGCGTCGCGACTAGCGGGAGGAGGTACGAGCAGTACTTC,CSVATSGRRYEQYF
NA,few,14,TRBV10-3,TRBJ2-7,TGTGCCATCAGTGAGTCGAGACAGGTCTACGAGCAGTACTTC,CAISESRQVYEQYF
TRBD2,many,16,TRBV5-1,TRBJ2-2,TGCGCCAGCAGCTACAGCGGGAGAGGCTACACCGGGGAGCTGTTTTTT,CASSYSGRGYTGELFF
NA,few,11,TRBV28,TRBJ1-5,TGTGCCAGCAGTATCAATCAGCCCCAGCATTTT,CASSINQPQHF
NA,many,13,TRBV20-1,TRBJ2-3,TGCAGTGTTGAAGGCGGAGGGAAAGATACGCAGTATTTT,CSVEGGGKDTQYF
NA,few,14,TRBV19,TRBJ2-4,TGTGCCAGTAGTATAGAGTGGCGGGGAAACATTCAGTACTTC,CASSIEWRGNIQYF
TRBD1,NA,15,TRBV27,TRBJ2-3,TGTGCCAGCAGTTTTGGGACAGGGTGGAAGGATACGCAGTATTTT,CASSFGTGWKDTQYF
NA,many,17,TRBV28,TRBJ1-3,TGTGCCAGCACCTCAACCCCCGGGGGGGCGCATGGAAACACCATATATTTT,CASTSTPGGAHGNTIYF
NA,many,13,TRBV24-1,TRBJ2-7,TGTGCCACCAGTGATCCAGCAACCTACGAGCAGTACTTC,CATSDPATYEQYF
NA,NA,14,TRBV6-5,TRBJ1-1,TGTGCCAGCAGTTTATCACAGGGTCGGACTGAAGCTTTCTTT,CASSLSQGRTEAFF
NA,many,11,TRBV29-1,TRBJ2-5,TGCAGCGCCCATGGAGTGGGGACCCAGTACTTC,CSAHGVGTQYF
TRBD1,many,15,TRBV27,TRBJ1-5,TGTGCCAGCGGAAAACCGGGACAGGGGCATCAGCCCCAGCATTTT,CASGKPGQGHQPQHF
TRBD2,NA,16,TRBV20-1,TRBJ2-1,TGCAGTGCTAGAGATTGGGGAGGGCCTAAAGGAGATGAGCAGTTCTTC,CSARDWGGPKGDEQFF
NA,many,13,TRBV5-1,TRBJ1-1,TGCGCCAGCAGGGATGACGGTGACACTGAAGCTTTCTTT,CASRDDGDTEAFF
TRBD1,many,15,TRBV5-1,TRBJ1-5,TGCGCCAGCAGCTTGACAGGGGTTGGGTATCAGCCCCAGCATTTT,CASSLTGVGYQPQHF
TRBD2,NA,16,TRBV11-3,TRBJ2-1,TGTGCCAGCAGCTCGCGGGGCAGCGGGGCCTACAATGAGCAGTTCTTC,CASSSRGSGAYNEQFF
NA,few,14,TRBV2,TRBJ2-2,TGTGCCAGCAGCCGGGACGGCGGGACCGGGGAGCTGTTTTTT,CASSRDGGTGELFF
NA,many,12,TRBV3-1,TRBJ2-1,TGTGCCAGCAGCCAAGGATCCCCTGAGCAGTTCTTC,CASSQGSPEQFF
TRBD2,many,15,TRBV5-6,TRBJ2-1,TGTGCCTCCACTGAGCGGGCTAGCGGGAGTCGTTATCCGTTCTTC,CASTERASGSRYPFF
TRBD1,many,14,TRBV10-3,TRBJ1-2,TGTGCCATCAGCAAGGGACAGGAGAACTATGGCTACACCTTC,CAISKGQENYGYTF
TRBD2,many,11,TRBV10-3,TRBJ2-1,TGTGCCATATTAAGCGGGGAGAGGCAGTTCTTC,CAILSGERQFF
NA,many,16,TRBV6-4,TRBJ2-5,TGTGCCAGCAGTGACTCAAGGGCCGCGTACCAAGAGACCCAGTACTTC,CASSDSRAAYQETQYF
NA,many,14,TRBV20-1,TRBJ2-7,TGCAGTGCTAGAGACGGGACGGTTTCTACCGAGCAGTACTTC,CSARDGTVSTEQYF
NA,many,12,TRBV6-5,TRBJ2-7,TGTGCCAGCAAGACAGGCACCTACGAGCAGTACTTC,CASKTGTYEQYF
TRBD2,NA,17,TRBV3-1,TRBJ2-1,TGTGCCAGCAGCCTTGAGGCCGCGGGAGGCTTCTACAATGAGCAGTTCTTC,CASSLEAAGGFYNEQFF
NA,few,15,TRBV12-3/TRBV12-4,TRBJ1-5,TGTGCCAGCAGTATTCCTATCTACAGGGTACAGCCCCAGCATTTT,CASSIPIYRVQPQHF
NA,NA,13,TRBV29-1,TRBJ2-5,TGCAGCGTTGCTCAGGTTTTACAAGAGACCCAGTACTTC,CSVAQVLQETQYF